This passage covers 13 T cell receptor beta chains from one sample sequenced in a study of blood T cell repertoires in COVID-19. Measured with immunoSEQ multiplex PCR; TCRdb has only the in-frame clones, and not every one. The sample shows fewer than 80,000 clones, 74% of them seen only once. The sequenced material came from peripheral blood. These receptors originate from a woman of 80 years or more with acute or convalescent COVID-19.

The CDR3 DNA reads TGTGCCAGCAGAAGGGGGTTAGGCAATCAGCCCCAGCATTTT. Its translation: CASRRGLGNQPQHF. The V call is TRBV28, the J call TRBJ1-5, with TRBD1 as a possible D gene (6 bases). The CDR3 is made up of 14 amino acids. V shed 6 bases and J shed 2 bases, with 11 bases lying between them. Germline CDR1 MDHEN, CDR2 SYDVKM.

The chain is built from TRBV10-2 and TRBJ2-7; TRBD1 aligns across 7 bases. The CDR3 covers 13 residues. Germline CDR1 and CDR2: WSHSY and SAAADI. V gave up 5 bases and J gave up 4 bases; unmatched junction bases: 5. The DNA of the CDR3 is TGCGCCAGCAGTCGACAGGGACGGTACGAGCAGTACTTC. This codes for CASSRQGRYEQYF.

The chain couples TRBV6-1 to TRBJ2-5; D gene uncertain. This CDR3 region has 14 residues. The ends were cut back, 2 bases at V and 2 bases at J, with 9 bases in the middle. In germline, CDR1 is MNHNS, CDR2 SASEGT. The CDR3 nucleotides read TGTGCCAGCAGTGAATGGTCGGTACAAGAGACCCAGTACTTC. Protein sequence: CASSEWSVQETQYF.

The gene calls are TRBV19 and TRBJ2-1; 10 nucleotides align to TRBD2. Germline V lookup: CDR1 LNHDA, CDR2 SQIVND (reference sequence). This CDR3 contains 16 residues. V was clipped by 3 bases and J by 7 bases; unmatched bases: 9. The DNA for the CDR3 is TGTGCCAGTAGTATGATAGCGGGAGGATTTGAGAATGAGCAGTTCTTC. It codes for CASSMIAGGFENEQFF.

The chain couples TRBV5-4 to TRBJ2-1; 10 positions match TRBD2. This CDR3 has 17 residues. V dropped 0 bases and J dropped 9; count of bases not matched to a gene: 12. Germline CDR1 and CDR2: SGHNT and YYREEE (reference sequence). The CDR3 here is CASSLAGASGRTSEQFF. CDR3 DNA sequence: TGTGCCAGCAGCTTGGCCGGGGCTAGCGGGAGAACCAGTGAGCAGTTCTTC.

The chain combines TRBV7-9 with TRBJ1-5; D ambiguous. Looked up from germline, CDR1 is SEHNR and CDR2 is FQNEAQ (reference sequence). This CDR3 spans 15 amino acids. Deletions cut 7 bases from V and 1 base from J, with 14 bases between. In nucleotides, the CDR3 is TGTGCCAGCACCCCGGGGTCGGGGAGCAATCAGCCCCAGCATTTT. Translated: CASTPGSGSNQPQHF.

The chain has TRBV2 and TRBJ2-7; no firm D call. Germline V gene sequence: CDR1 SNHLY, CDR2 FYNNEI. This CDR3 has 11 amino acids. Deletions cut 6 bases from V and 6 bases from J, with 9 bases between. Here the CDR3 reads CASSLRGEQYF. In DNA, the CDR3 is TGTGCCAGCAGCCTAAGAGGCGAGCAGTACTTC.

CDR3 nucleotide sequence: TGTGCCAGCAGCGGGCCCTTCTCAGATACGCAGTATTTT. Its protein product is CASSGPFSDTQYF. The V call is TRBV9, the J call TRBJ2-3; D gene unclear. Germline-derived CDR1 and CDR2 are SGDLS and YYNGEE. V lost 3 bases, J lost 4 bases, and 9 bases lay in between. CDR3 length: 13 amino acids.

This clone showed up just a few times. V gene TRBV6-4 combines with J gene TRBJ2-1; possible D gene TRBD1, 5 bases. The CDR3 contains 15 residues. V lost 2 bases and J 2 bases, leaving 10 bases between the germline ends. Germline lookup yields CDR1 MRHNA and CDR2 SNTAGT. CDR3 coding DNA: TGTGCCAGCAGTGACACCGACAGTACCTACAATGAGCAGTTCTTC. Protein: CASSDTDSTYNEQFF.

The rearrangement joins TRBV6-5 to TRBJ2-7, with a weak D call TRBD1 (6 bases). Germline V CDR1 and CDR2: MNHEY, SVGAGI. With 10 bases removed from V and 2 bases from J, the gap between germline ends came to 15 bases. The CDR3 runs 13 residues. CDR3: CATRTGFPYEQYF. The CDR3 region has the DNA TGTGCCACTCGCACAGGGTTTCCCTACGAGCAGTACTTC.

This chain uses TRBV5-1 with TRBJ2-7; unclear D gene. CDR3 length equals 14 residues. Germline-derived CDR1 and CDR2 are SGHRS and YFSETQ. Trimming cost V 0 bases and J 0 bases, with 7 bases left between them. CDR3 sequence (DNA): TGCGCCAGCAGCTTGGCAATAGACTCCTACGAGCAGTACTTC. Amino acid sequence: CASSLAIDSYEQYF.

The CDR3 DNA is TGTGCCAGCAGCTTGTCCCAACAAGAGACCCAGTACTTC. It yields the protein CASSLSQQETQYF. The rearrangement joins TRBV11-3 to TRBJ2-5; D unclear. The CDR3 length is 13 residues. V shed 3 bases and J shed 2 bases, with 7 bases lying between them. CDR1 and CDR2 (germline): SGHNT, YENEEA.

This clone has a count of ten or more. CDR3 DNA: TGTGCCAGCAGTATCGGGACTAAATACGAGCAGTACTTC. Translation gives CASSIGTKYEQYF. The rearrangement uses TRBV27 and TRBJ2-7; TRBD2 agrees at 7 bases. Germline CDR1 MNHEY, CDR2 SMNVEV (reference sequence). The CDR3 runs to 13 residues. The V segment lost 5 bases and the J segment 4 bases; nucleotides outside the gene matches: 5.